This T cell receptor beta chain originates from a study of type 1 and type 2 diabetes patients. Study-level background: A total of around 20 million paired-end reads came from the whole study.

The V end was cut by 7 bases, the J end by 1 base, with 20 bases between. The germline gives CDR1 LNHDA, CDR2 SQIVND (reference sequence). The CDR3 covers 17 residues. Study-level results: Between type 2 diabetes and control samples, V and J usage averaged about 0.97 correlation.

The table lists this clonotype with a few counts. Its antigen is currently unknown. Amplification started from genomic DNA. Amplification of the beta chain CDR3 used 30 forward and 13 reverse multiplex primers. From the multiplex PCR reads, TCRdb called clonotypes with MiXCR, one entry per CDR3 protein. Of some 250,000 distinct CDR3 sequences in the sample, around 47% were seen once. The clonotype was recovered from a man between 18 and 35 years old with type 2 diabetes. The V gene is TRBV19, the J gene TRBJ1-5; a possible D gene is TRBD1 (5 bases). Sequencing used peripheral blood mononuclear cells (PBMCs). The DNA for the CDR3 is TGTGCCAGTACCTACAGAGGGGATGGGGTAAGCAATCAGCCCCAGCATTTT. It yields the protein CASTYRGDGVSNQPQHF.